This is a list of T cell receptor beta chains from one sample in a study of blood T cell repertoires in COVID-19. Sequencing was performed with immunoSEQ multiplex PCR; in TCRdb, only in-frame clones are kept and a portion is missing. The table records tens of thousands of clones, roughly 88% of them present only once. Sequences were obtained from peripheral blood. The receptors were sampled from a man between 65 and 80 years old with active COVID-19. Both conserved end residues are part of each CDR3. D genes are given only for firm matches. The size field is filled for only some rows; it gives once, few, many or a size class.

v_call	j_call	d_call	clone_size	cdr3_aa	cdr3_nt
TRBV9	TRBJ1-6	NA	medium-sized	CASSVEVRDSPLHF	TGTGCCAGCAGCGTAGAGGTCAGGGATTCACCCCTCCACTTT
TRBV7-9	TRBJ2-7	NA	NA	CASSSGSGRGTYEQYF	TGTGCCAGCAGCTCTGGTTCGGGCAGGGGAACCTACGAGCAGTACTTC
TRBV20-1	TRBJ2-3	TRBD2	NA	CSASPGLAGIDLADTQYF	TGCAGTGCTAGTCCCGGACTAGCGGGGATTGATTTGGCAGATACGCAGTATTTT
TRBV9	TRBJ1-1	TRBD1	NA	CASSVAGQKNTEAFF	TGTGCCAGCAGCGTGGCGGGACAGAAGAACACTGAAGCTTTCTTT
TRBV14	TRBJ2-1	TRBD2	NA	CASSQARAGEQFF	TGTGCCAGCAGCCAAGCCCGAGCGGGGGAGCAGTTCTTC
TRBV6-5	TRBJ2-3	TRBD2	NA	CASSYSGGSTDTQYF	TGTGCCAGCAGTTACTCGGGGGGGAGCACAGATACGCAGTATTTT
TRBV4-2	TRBJ2-5	TRBD1	NA	CASSQGGGRETQYF	TGTGCCAGCAGCCAAGGAGGGGGCAGGGAGACCCAGTACTTC
TRBV9	TRBJ1-6	TRBD1	NA	CASSGDSRNSPLHF	TGTGCCAGCAGTGGGGACAGTCGCAATTCACCCCTCCACTTT
TRBV2	TRBJ2-7	NA	NA	CASSDQGSISYEQYF	TGTGCCAGCAGTGACCAGGGGTCCATCTCCTACGAGCAGTACTTC
TRBV2	TRBJ2-7	TRBD1	NA	CASSYGQGPTEQYF	TGTGCCAGCAGTTATGGACAGGGGCCTACCGAGCAGTACTTC
TRBV7-9	TRBJ2-7	NA	NA	CASSSKGGGLGEQYF	TGTGCCAGCAGCTCCAAAGGGGGAGGGTTAGGGGAGCAGTACTTC
TRBV27	TRBJ1-2	TRBD1	few	CASSWTGGSYGYTF	TGTGCCAGCAGTTGGACAGGGGGCAGCTATGGCTACACCTTC
TRBV28	TRBJ2-1	TRBD2	NA	CASSRTRSGSNEQFF	TGTGCCAGCAGCAGGACTAGGTCGGGCTCCAATGAGCAGTTCTTC
TRBV2	TRBJ2-1	NA	NA	CASQSERDTSYNEQFF	TGTGCCAGCCAATCGGAGCGGGACACCTCCTACAATGAGCAGTTCTTC
TRBV4-2	TRBJ2-7	TRBD1	NA	CASSRVTDRGYEQYF	TGTGCCAGCAGCCGAGTAACGGACAGGGGCTACGAGCAGTACTTC
TRBV7-2	TRBJ2-7	TRBD1	NA	CASSRDRGASYEQYF	TGTGCCAGCAGCCGGGACAGGGGCGCATCCTACGAGCAGTACTTC
TRBV11-2	TRBJ1-1	TRBD1	NA	CASSLGTGWDTEAFF	TGTGCCAGCAGCTTAGGGACAGGGTGGGACACTGAAGCTTTCTTT